This T cell receptor (beta chain) was sequenced for a study of spatial heterogeneity in lung cancer. Study at large: In tumor regions, TCR transcript counts tracked strongly with a T cell module score from matched bulk RNA-seq. Study results and caveats: In tumors, expanded intratumoral alpha and beta TCR counts tracked mutation counts.

V lost 3 bases to trimming and J lost 4 bases; unmatched junction nucleotides: 7. This CDR3 spans 17 amino acids. Germline V gene lookup returns CDR1 SGDLS and CDR2 YYNGEE. TCRdb reprocessed the 5' RACE reads with MiXCR, giving one entry per CDR3 protein. This sample has some 96,000 distinct CDR3 sequences, with about 4.6% found just once. Turning to this clonotype: Its antigen is unidentified.

Time point in this sample: sample taken at primary tumor resection. Whole RNA, isolated from tumor, nontumor lung or frozen PBMC, was sequenced without prior sorting. The origin of this receptor is a male donor with early-stage non-small cell lung cancer. The material sequenced was lung tumor tissue, taken at surgery. This chain uses TRBV9 with TRBJ2-2; 12 nucleotides line up with TRBD2. The CDR3 is CASSGPSGRAVTGELFF. In DNA, the CDR3 is TGTGCCAGCAGCGGCCCTAGCGGGAGGGCCGTCACCGGGGAGCTGTTTTTT.